The 12 T cell receptor beta chains reported below all come from one sample, sequenced in a study of T cells after yellow fever vaccination. Each CDR3 protein is one row after TCRdb ran MiXCR on the 5' RACE reads. The data show some 560,000 distinct CDR3 sequences, roughly 17% seen once. The sequenced sample was PBMCs, obtained around 5 days after the first yellow fever vaccination. The receptors were gathered from a young man who received the YFV17D yellow fever vaccine.

The DNA of the CDR3 is TGTGCCAGCAGCCTCTCCCTGGGGGCGGGCGAGCAGTACGTC. Its protein product is CASSLSLGAGEQYV. The V gene is TRBV7-6, the J gene TRBJ2-7, with D possibly TRBD1 on 6 matching bases. There are 14 residues in the CDR3. Germline CDR1 is SGHVS and CDR2 is FNYEAQ. Deletions cut 5 bases from V and 6 bases from J, with 17 bases between.

V is TRBV9 and J is TRBJ2-1, with TRBD1 as a possible D gene (6 bases). Germline V lookup: CDR1 SGDLS, CDR2 YYNGEE. V lost 0 bases, J lost 5 bases, and 12 bases lay in between. The CDR3 is 15 amino acids. The CDR3 loop reads CASSVVTGPHNEQFF. Here the CDR3 DNA reads TGTGCCAGCAGCGTAGTTACAGGGCCCCACAATGAGCAGTTCTTC.

This clonotype was detected ten times or more. This chain uses TRBV5-1 with TRBJ1-1, with D uncertain. The germline V gene encodes CDR1 SGHRS and CDR2 YFSETQ. The CDR3 loop spans 11 amino acids. V lost 2 bases and J 6 bases, leaving 5 bases between the germline ends. In nucleotides, the CDR3 is TGCGCCAGCAGCTTTGTACCTGAAGCTTTCTTT. It codes for CASSFVPEAFF.

This chain joins TRBV29-1 and TRBJ1-1, with D uncertain. Trimming cost V 3 bases and J 1 base, with 6 bases left between them. The CDR3 runs 12 residues. Germline lookup yields CDR1 SQVTM and CDR2 ANQGSEA. The CDR3 DNA follows: TGCAGCGTTGATTTGGGGAACACTGAAGCTTTCTTT. Its protein is CSVDLGNTEAFF.

This clonotype was detected only once. The chain is built from TRBV6-2 or TRBV6-3 and TRBJ1-4; D unclear. Per the germline V gene, CDR1 is MNHEY and CDR2 is SVGEGT. This CDR3 region has 15 residues. V lost 0 bases, J lost 8 bases, and 13 bases lay in between. The CDR3 reads CASSYSGRWREKLFF. The CDR3 bases are TGTGCCAGCAGTTACTCCGGGAGATGGAGAGAAAAACTGTTTTTT.

The chain combines TRBV4-2 with TRBJ1-1, with D perhaps TRBD1 (5 bases). The germline V gene has CDR1 LGHNA and CDR2 YNFKEQ. The CDR3 is 16 residues long. The ends were cut back, 0 bases at V and 1 base at J, with 12 bases in the middle. In DNA, the CDR3 is TGTGCCAGCAGCCAAGACAGTACAGGCGGGAACACTGAAGCTTTCTTT. Its translation: CASSQDSTGGNTEAFF.

The chain couples TRBV7-2 to TRBJ2-5; D not resolved. This CDR3 is built from 15 residues. V was pared by 7 bases and J by 4 bases, with 19 bases between. The germline V gene has CDR1 SGHTA and CDR2 FQGNSA. CDR3 sequence: CASTLSRVVGETQYF. The CDR3 DNA sequence: TGTGCCAGCACCCTCTCGAGAGTAGTTGGAGAGACCCAGTACTTC.

This clonotype was observed a few times. This chain uses TRBV4-3 with TRBJ1-5; weak D call: TRBD1 (6 bases). This CDR3 spans 15 amino acids. Trimming stripped 4 bases from V and 7 bases from J, with 17 bases between. The germline V gene encodes CDR1 LGHNA and CDR2 YSLEER. The CDR3: CASSPQAGGRQPQHF. CDR3 coding DNA: TGCGCCAGCAGCCCCCAAGCCGGGGGGCGGCAGCCCCAGCATTTT.

This clonotype was found a few times. The V call is TRBV5-1, the J call TRBJ1-6, with 7 bases that match TRBD1. There are 14 residues in the CDR3. The V and J ends lost 4 bases and 6 bases, in that order; junction bases with no gene match: 4. Germline V gives CDR1 SGHRS, CDR2 YFSETQ. The CDR3 bases are TGCGCCAGCAGCCAGGGACAGCTTAATTCACCCCTCCACTTT. Protein sequence: CASSQGQLNSPLHF.

This chain connects TRBV6-5 to TRBJ1-5, with D possibly TRBD1 on 5 matching bases. Germline-derived CDR1 and CDR2 are MNHEY and SVGAGI. The CDR3 extends over 15 amino acids. Trimming removed 4 bases from V and 2 bases from J, with 12 bases in between. CDR3 region: CASSLQDGGNQPQHF. DNA of the CDR3: TGTGCCAGCAGTTTACAGGATGGGGGCAATCAGCCCCAGCATTTT.

The chain employs TRBV9 and TRBJ2-1; 7 nucleotides agree with TRBD1. There are 14 residues in the CDR3. From germline, CDR1 is SGDLS and CDR2 YYNGEE. V trimming: 2 bases; J trimming: 6 bases; junction bases outside the gene matches: 5. The CDR3 sequence: CASSVRPGGNEQFF. The DNA of the CDR3 is TGTGCCAGCAGCGTTCGTCCAGGGGGCAATGAGCAGTTCTTC.

The chain joins TRBV6-1 to TRBJ2-1; 10 bases are shared with TRBD2. The CDR3 extends over 14 amino acids. Germline V CDR1 and CDR2: MNHNS, SASEGT. Trimming removed 5 bases from V and 9 bases from J; junction bases left unmatched: 7. The CDR3 nucleotides are TGTGCCAGCAGTCCAGCGGGGGGGCATGGTGAGCAGTTCTTC. Its protein product is CASSPAGGHGEQFF.